The 17 T cell receptor beta chains below all came from one sample that was sequenced in a study of blood T cell repertoires in COVID-19. Produced via immunoSEQ multiplex PCR; TCRdb's table is partial and in-frame only. The sample contains over 150,000 clones, roughly 85% of which appear only once. Sequencing was done on a sample of peripheral blood. Every receptor here comes from a man aged 35 to 55 with acute or convalescent COVID-19.

This chain joins TRBV6-1 and TRBJ1-2, with a tentative D call TRBD1 (5 bases). In germline, CDR1 is MNHNS, CDR2 SASEGT. The CDR3 is 13 residues long. With 10 bases removed from V and 8 bases from J, the gap between germline ends came to 20 bases. The CDR3 loop is CATTGGSSNGYTF. In DNA form, the CDR3 reads TGTGCCACCACCGGGGGGAGTAGTAACGGCTACACCTTC.

This rearrangement joins TRBV11-2 to TRBJ2-7; 8 nucleotides line up with TRBD2. The CDR3 spans 14 residues. The germline V gene encodes CDR1 SGHAT and CDR2 FQNNGV. V shed 5 bases, J shed 6 bases, and the junction held 9 bases outside the gene matches. Here the CDR3 reads CASSPTSGSLEQYF. The CDR3 DNA reads TGTGCCAGCAGCCCTACTAGCGGCTCCCTCGAGCAGTACTTC.

V gene TRBV12-3 or TRBV12-4 combines with J gene TRBJ1-2; D is perhaps TRBD1 (5 bases). The CDR3 consists of 13 residues. Trimming left V 3 bases short and J 8 bases short, with 13 bases between. The CDR3 bases are TGTGCCAGCAGTTTTCGGGGGACGAGGGGCTACACCTTC. This gives the protein CASSFRGTRGYTF.

V is TRBV24-1 and J is TRBJ2-1, with D perhaps TRBD1 (6 bases). CDR3 length: 14 residues. The V gene lost 3 bases and the J gene lost 7 bases, with 12 bases spanning the gap. Germline V gives CDR1 KGHDR, CDR2 SFDVKD. The chain's CDR3 is CATSDRNTGNEQFF. CDR3 nucleotide sequence: TGTGCCACCAGTGATAGGAACACAGGGAATGAGCAGTTCTTC.

This clone showed up just a few times. The chain joins TRBV7-9 to TRBJ1-1, with a tentative D call TRBD1 (5 bases). With 5 bases removed from V and 7 bases from J, the gap between germline ends came to 14 bases. The germline V gene has CDR1 SEHNR and CDR2 FQNEAQ (reference sequence). This CDR3 is built from 13 residues. The CDR3 protein is CASSPGWAVEAFF. For the CDR3, the DNA is TGTGCCAGCAGCCCAGGGTGGGCGGTTGAAGCTTTCTTT.

The genes are TRBV6-5 and TRBJ2-2; 12 bases are shared with TRBD2. Germline V CDR1 and CDR2: MNHEY, SVGAGI. The CDR3 is 15 amino acids. J was trimmed by 5 bases and V by 11 bases; bases with no gene match: 9. The CDR3 reads CASSRGTSGTGELFF. CDR3 DNA: TGTGCCTCCTCTAGGGGGACTAGCGGGACCGGGGAGCTGTTTTTT.

The gene calls are TRBV5-6 and TRBJ2-2, with 7 positions matching TRBD1. Germline V gives CDR1 SGHDT, CDR2 YYEEEE. V trimming: 4 bases; J trimming: 7 bases; junction bases outside the gene matches: 10. The CDR3 sequence is 15 residues long. The CDR3 DNA reads as TGTGCCAGCAGCCTTCGACAGGGCCTAATCGGGGAGCTGTTTTTT. As protein: CASSLRQGLIGELFF.

The chain links TRBV5-1 to TRBJ2-3, with 9 bases matching TRBD2. After removal of 4 bases from V and 1 base from J, the junction contained 4 bases not matched to a gene. This CDR3 contains 15 residues. The germline V gene encodes CDR1 SGHRS and CDR2 YFSETQ. CDR3 residues: CASSPSGVRTDTQYF. In DNA form, the CDR3 reads TGCGCCAGCAGCCCTAGCGGGGTGCGCACAGATACGCAGTATTTT.

V and J are TRBV5-1 and TRBJ1-1; 8 positions match TRBD1. This CDR3 contains 13 residues. Germline V gene sequence: CDR1 SGHRS, CDR2 YFSETQ. Trimming removed 0 bases from V and 9 bases from J; junction bases left unmatched: 4. The CDR3 spells CASSLGTGFQAFF. For the CDR3, the DNA is TGCGCCAGCAGCTTGGGGACAGGGTTCCAAGCTTTCTTT.

This rearrangement joins TRBV6-5 to TRBJ1-2, with D perhaps TRBD1 (5 bases). Trimming took 2 bases from V and 8 from J, leaving 18 bases between them. CDR3 size: 15 residues. Germline CDR1 and CDR2: MNHEY and SVGAGI. In DNA form, the CDR3 reads TGTGCCAGCAGTTACGACCAACCAGGGTTGGGCGGCTACACCTTC. Protein sequence: CASSYDQPGLGGYTF.

The genes are TRBV7-8 and TRBJ1-2; the match to TRBD1 covers 8 bases. The CDR3 extends over 15 amino acids. The junction had 4 bases not matched to a gene; V was cut back by 1 base and J by 3 bases. From germline, CDR1 is SGHVS and CDR2 FQNEAQ. The CDR3 loop is CASSLGGTGDYGYTF. CDR3 nucleotides: TGTGCCAGCAGCTTAGGTGGGACAGGTGACTATGGCTACACCTTC.

The sample holds one count of this clone. V and J are TRBV7-2 and TRBJ1-2; 8 positions match TRBD1. Germline trimming cut 5 bases from V and 8 bases from J; bases unmatched to any gene: 13. The CDR3 sequence is 15 residues long. Looked up from germline, CDR1 is SGHTA and CDR2 is FQGNSA. The CDR3 spells CASSLSERTGQGYTF. The CDR3 DNA is TGTGCCAGCAGCCTTTCTGAACGGACAGGGCAAGGCTACACCTTC.

The rearrangement uses TRBV9 and TRBJ1-2, with D unclear. The V end was cut by 3 bases, the J end by 4 bases, with 25 bases between. This CDR3 comprises 18 residues. Germline lookup yields CDR1 SGDLS and CDR2 YYNGEE. Here the CDR3 reads CASSAQSHPNPEAYGYTF. Here the CDR3 DNA reads TGTGCCAGCAGCGCTCAGTCGCACCCAAATCCAGAGGCCTATGGCTACACCTTC.

The sample holds one count of this clone. The chain employs TRBV7-2 and TRBJ1-5; 8 positions match TRBD1. With 2 bases clipped from V and 6 bases from J, the junction kept 3 bases outside the gene matches. From germline, CDR1 is SGHTA and CDR2 FQGNSA. This CDR3 contains 14 residues. In DNA form, the CDR3 reads TGTGCCAGCAGCTTAAGCCAGGGGGCTCAGCCCCAGCATTTT. This translates into CASSLSQGAQPQHF.

The rearrangement joins TRBV5-6 to TRBJ1-1, with D maybe TRBD1 (6 bases). CDR3 size: 14 residues. From germline, CDR1 is SGHDT and CDR2 YYEEEE. Deletions cut 10 bases from V and 1 base from J, with 17 bases between. CDR3 bases: TGTGCCTCCCAGGGCCGGACAGCGAACACTGAAGCTTTCTTT. Its protein product is CASQGRTANTEAFF. The full variable domain, its missing parts supplied by reference TRBV5-6 and TRBJ1-1, is DAGVTQSPTHLIKTRGQQVTLRCSPKSGHDTVSWYQQALGQGPQFIFQYYEEEERQRGNFPDRFSGHQFPNYSSELNVNALLLGDSALYLCASQGRTANTEAFFGQGTRLTVV.

As concerns this clone: One end of the junction varies from germline; a read error may be responsible. This CDR3 is CASSTAGASSHEQYF. The CDR3 region has the DNA TGTGCCAGCAGCACCGCGGGGGCCTCCTCCCACGAGCAGTACTTC. The genes are TRBV28 and TRBJ2-7; tentative D call: TRBD2 (7 bases). CDR1 is MDHEN, CDR2 SYDVKM, per germline. This CDR3 has 15 amino acids. Supplemented by reference TRBV28 and TRBJ2-7, the full variable domain reads DVKVTQSSRYLVKRTGEKVFLECVQDMDHENMFWYRQDPGLGLRLIYFSYDVKMKEKGDIPEGYSVSREKKERFSLILESASTNQTSMYLCASSTAGASSHEQYFGPGTRLTVT.

J is TRBJ2-7 and V is TRBV23-1, with D perhaps matching TRBD1 (5 bases). TRBV23-1 is filed as an ORF, its function uncertain. Trimming removed 5 bases at V and 7 bases at J, with 21 bases between. The CDR3 consists of 15 residues. The CDR3 DNA reads as TGCGCCAGCAGTACGCCAGGGTTGGCCCAGAGGGAGCAGTACTTC. Translation: CASSTPGLAQREQYF.